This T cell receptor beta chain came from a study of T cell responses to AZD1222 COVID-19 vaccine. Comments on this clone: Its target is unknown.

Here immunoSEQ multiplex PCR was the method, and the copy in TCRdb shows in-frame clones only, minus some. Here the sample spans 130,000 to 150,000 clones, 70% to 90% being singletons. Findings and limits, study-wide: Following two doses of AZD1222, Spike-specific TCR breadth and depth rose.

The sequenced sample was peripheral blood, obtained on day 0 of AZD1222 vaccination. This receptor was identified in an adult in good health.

The DNA of the CDR3 is TGTGCCAGCAGCTTAGACCTGGGGGAAGAGACCCAGTACTTC. Encoded protein: CASSLDLGEETQYF. J is TRBJ2-5 and V is TRBV11-2; D tentatively fits TRBD1 or TRBD2 (5 bases each). The germline V gene has CDR1 SGHAT and CDR2 FQNNGV. Deletions cut 0 bases from V and 3 bases from J, with 8 bases between. This CDR3 region has 14 residues.